What follows are 32 T cell receptor beta chains derived from one specimen sequenced in a study of T cells in Graves' hyperthyroidism and ophthalmopathy. Researchers amplified the TCR beta CDR3 regions from RNA transcripts. HTBI primers were employed in a first-round RT-PCR of the TCR CDR3. TCRdb passed the multiplex PCR reads through MiXCR, listing each CDR3 protein once. The table lists about 200,000 distinct CDR3 sequences, around 20% of them singletons. Sequenced material: blood. The receptor source for this set is a man aged 35-49 years with Graves' hyperthyroidism.

This clonotype showed up many times. The V gene is TRBV28, the J gene TRBJ1-2; D gene unclear. Germline V gene lookup returns CDR1 MDHEN and CDR2 SYDVKM. Trimming took 3 bases from V and 6 from J, leaving 8 bases between them. The CDR3 runs to 12 residues. The CDR3 loop reads CASSFRGHGYTF. The CDR3 nucleotides read TGTGCCAGCAGTTTCCGTGGTCATGGCTACACCTTC.

This clonotype was seen a handful of times. This chain joins TRBV20-1 and TRBJ2-1, with 8 positions matching TRBD2. This CDR3 is built from 15 residues. The germline gives CDR1 DFQATT, CDR2 SNEGSKA (reference sequence). V trimming: 4 bases; J trimming: 4 bases; junction bases outside the gene matches: 9. The CDR3 DNA follows: TGCAGTGCTACGATACGGGGGGGCGGATACAATGAGCAGTTCTTC. Its translation: CSATIRGGGYNEQFF.

In this sample, this clonotype turned up a few times. Germline is not matched at one junction end, which may reflect a read error. This sequence joins TRBV7-9 and TRBJ2-5; TRBD2 matches at 8 bases. The CDR3 loop spans 15 amino acids. Germline V gene sequence: CDR1 SEHNR, CDR2 FQNEAQ (reference sequence). CDR3 amino acids: CASSHGSGNQETQHF. The DNA for the CDR3 is TGTGCCAGCAGCCATGGTAGCGGGAACCAAGAGACCCAGCACTTC.

The table lists this clonotype with a few counts. This CDR3 reads CATSRVSGAAFGTGELFF. In DNA form, the CDR3 reads TGTGCCACCAGCAGAGTTTCTGGGGCTGCCTTCGGGACCGGGGAGCTGTTTTTT. The rearrangement uses TRBV15 and TRBJ2-2, with D possibly being TRBD1 (5 bases). V was clipped by 1 base and J by 5 bases, with 20 bases between them. The CDR3 has 18 residues. Per germline, CDR1 LNHNV and CDR2 YYDKDF (reference sequence).

The table lists this clonotype with a few counts. The V and J genes are TRBV30 and TRBJ1-2; the D is unclear. From germline, CDR1 is GTSNPN and CDR2 SVGIG (reference sequence). The CDR3 has 14 amino acids. Between the trimmed V and J ends, which lost 2 bases and 2 bases, there was a span of 12 bases. CDR3 region: CAWSSYTGNYGYTF. CDR3 DNA sequence: TGTGCCTGGAGTTCGTACACCGGGAACTATGGCTACACCTTC.

The rearrangement uses TRBV7-9 and TRBJ1-5; 9 nucleotides match TRBD1. The junction had 3 bases not matched to a gene; V was cut back by 5 bases and J by 7 bases. The germline V gene encodes CDR1 SEHNR and CDR2 FQNEAQ (reference sequence). This CDR3 has 13 amino acids. The CDR3 protein is CASSTGQGQPQHF. The CDR3 DNA reads as TGTGCCAGCAGCACGGGACAGGGACAGCCCCAGCATTTT.

In its sample, this clonotype was seen a few times. The chain links TRBV12-3 or TRBV12-4 to TRBJ1-1, with a weak D call TRBD1 (6 bases). This CDR3 contains 17 residues. V dropped 3 bases and J dropped 0 bases, with 17 bases sitting between them. The CDR3 bases are TGTGCCAGCAGTTTGGGATGGGGGGCACCGATGAACACTGAAGCTTTCTTT. Amino acid sequence: CASSLGWGAPMNTEAFF.

This clonotype came up many times. This chain joins TRBV7-8 and TRBJ2-1; 10 bases line up with TRBD1. This CDR3 has 15 residues. The J segment lost 4 bases and the V segment lost 4 bases, leaving 4 bases of the junction unmatched. Germline CDR1 and CDR2: SGHVS and FQNEAQ. CDR3 DNA sequence: TGTGCCAGCAGCTGGGGACAGGGGTATTACAATGAGCAGTTCTTC. It yields the protein CASSWGQGYYNEQFF.

The chain couples TRBV9 to TRBJ2-1; D is possibly TRBD2 (6 bases). CDR3 length equals 17 residues. V lost 4 bases and J 6 bases, leaving 23 bases between the germline ends. CDR1 is SGDLS, CDR2 YYNGEE, per germline. The CDR3 protein is CASSQEGGGYSVNEQFF. For the CDR3, the DNA is TGTGCCAGCAGCCAAGAGGGTGGGGGGTATTCGGTCAATGAGCAGTTCTTC.

This clonotype has just a few counts. J is TRBJ1-1 and V is TRBV6-2 or TRBV6-3; weak D call: TRBD1 (6 bases). The CDR3 contains 15 residues. Trimming removed 2 bases at V and 7 bases at J, with 17 bases between. Germline loops: CDR1 MNHEY, CDR2 SVGEGT. Written as DNA, the CDR3 is TGTGCCAGCAGTTACCCAGCGGGGGGCCTCCGTGAAGCTTTCTTT. Protein sequence: CASSYPAGGLREAFF.

Here the CDR3 DNA reads TGTGCCAGCAGTTTAAGGACTAGCGGGGGGGCCTTGAGATACAATGAGCAGTTCTTC. Protein sequence: CASSLRTSGGALRYNEQFF. The J gene is TRBJ2-1, the V gene TRBV27; 15 bases are a match to TRBD2. Germline CDR1 is MNHEY and CDR2 is SMNVEV (reference sequence). The CDR3 loop spans 19 amino acids. Germline trimming cut 2 bases from V and 4 bases from J; bases unmatched to any gene: 9.

This clonotype was seen ten or more times. The chain joins TRBV7-3 to TRBJ2-5; D uncertain. CDR3 length: 13 amino acids. Germline V lookup: CDR1 SGHTA, CDR2 FQGTGA. V was cut by 5 bases and J by 2 bases, with 9 bases left in between. CDR3 bases: TGTGCCAGCAGCCGGGTGGCACAAGAGACCCAGTACTTC. It codes for CASSRVAQETQYF.

This clonotype was found many times. The rearrangement joins TRBV20-1 to TRBJ1-2, with TRBD1 identical over 10 bases. The V segment lost 5 bases and the J segment 5 bases; nucleotides outside the gene matches: 2. The CDR3 has 12 amino acids. Germline V CDR1 and CDR2: DFQATT, SNEGSKA (reference sequence). The CDR3 nucleotides read TGCAGTGCTCGGACAGGGGGTTATGGCTACACCTTC. This translates into CSARTGGYGYTF.

This clonotype was detected ten times or more. This sequence joins TRBV6-5 and TRBJ1-1; possibly TRBD1 for D (5 bases). From germline, CDR1 is MNHEY and CDR2 SVGAGI. The CDR3 spans 15 residues. V was trimmed by 0 bases and J by 1 base, leaving 9 bases between them. The CDR3 region is CASSYSSQGNTEAFF. The CDR3 nucleotides read TGTGCCAGCAGTTACTCCAGCCAGGGGAACACTGAAGCTTTCTTT.

This clonotype has ten or more counts. The J gene is TRBJ2-5, the V gene TRBV7-8, with TRBD1 as a possible D gene (6 bases). In germline, CDR1 is SGHVS, CDR2 FQNEAQ. Trimming took off 5 bases at V and 2 bases at J, with 15 bases between the two ends. This CDR3 is 15 amino acids long. In DNA, the CDR3 is TGTGCCAGCAGCCCCGGGACAAACGATCAAGAGACCCAGTACTTC. It specifies CASSPGTNDQETQYF.

This clonotype has a count of ten or more. This rearrangement joins TRBV7-3 to TRBJ2-1, with 8 bases lining up with TRBD1. The germline V gene encodes CDR1 SGHTA and CDR2 FQGTGA. The trim removed 5 bases at V and 9 bases at J, leaving 3 bases unmatched. The length of the CDR3 is 12 residues. The CDR3, as DNA: TGTGCCAGCAGCCCTCAGGGGGCTGAGCAGTTCTTC. Translating it yields CASSPQGAEQFF.

This clonotype was seen at least ten times. CDR3 coding DNA: TGTGCCAGCAGCCCCCCCGGCATCTCTGGAAACACCATATATTTT. Translating it yields CASSPPGISGNTIYF. This chain connects TRBV14 to TRBJ1-3; D is ambiguous. There are 15 residues in the CDR3. Germline-derived CDR1 and CDR2 are SGHDN and FVKESK. Trimming removed 4 bases at V and 0 bases at J, with 10 bases between. Full variable domain (missing parts from reference TRBV14 and TRBJ1-3): EAGVTQFPSHSVIEKGQTVTLRCDPISGHDNLYWYRRVMGKEIKFLLHFVKESKQDESGMPNNRFLAERTGGTYSTLKVQPAELEDSGVYFCASSPPGISGNTIYFGEGSWLTVV.

This clonotype appeared once. This may arise from a read error, as a much more abundant clone is one base away. The chain links TRBV7-2 to TRBJ1-4, with a weak D call TRBD1 (5 bases). Per the germline V gene, CDR1 is SGHTA and CDR2 is FQGNSA. The length of the CDR3 is 14 residues. V gave up 5 bases and J gave up 8 bases, with 15 bases separating them. DNA of the CDR3: TGTACCAGCAGCCCGGGCCCCGGGGGGGAAAAACTGTTTTTT. Translating it yields CTSSPGPGGEKLFF.

This clonotype was detected ten times or more. V is TRBV18 and J is TRBJ1-1; no reliable D call. The CDR3 consists of 15 residues. Germline loops: CDR1 KGHSH, CDR2 LQKENI. The V end was cut by 0 bases, the J end by 4 bases, with 12 bases between. The chain's CDR3 is CASSPPTGGGTEAFF. The CDR3 DNA sequence: TGTGCCAGCTCACCACCGACGGGTGGTGGCACTGAAGCTTTCTTT.

This clonotype was recorded at least ten times. This chain uses TRBV30 with TRBJ2-3; D not certain. Trimming took off 2 bases at V and 3 bases at J, with 6 bases between the two ends. CDR3 size: 12 residues. Germline CDR1 and CDR2: GTSNPN and SVGIG (reference sequence). For the CDR3, the DNA is TGTGCCTGGAGTATATGGACAGATACGCAGTATTTT. This codes for CAWSIWTDTQYF.

The chain links TRBV10-3 to TRBJ2-5, with D possibly being TRBD2 (6 bases). Germline CDR1 ENHRY, CDR2 SYGVKD. The CDR3 spans 13 residues. V dropped 8 bases and J dropped 7 bases, with 17 bases sitting between them. In DNA form, the CDR3 reads TGTGCCATCGGAGGAGGGGCAGCGGGGACCCAGTACTTC. It yields the protein CAIGGGAAGTQYF.

This clonotype was detected a few times. A much bigger clone sits one base away, suggesting this may be a read error. The rearrangement uses TRBV7-7 and TRBJ1-2; 7 nucleotides match TRBD1. The CDR3 runs to 16 residues. Per germline, CDR1 SSHAT and CDR2 FNYEAQ (reference sequence). The CDR3 here is CASSFLSRGFEYGYTF. In nucleotides, the CDR3 is TGTGCTAGCAGCTTCCTTTCCAGGGGGTTCGAGTATGGCTACACCTTC.

The rearrangement joins TRBV6-2 or TRBV6-3 to TRBJ2-7; D gene unclear. Germline V lookup: CDR1 MNHEY, CDR2 SVGEGT. The CDR3 sequence is 13 residues long. Between the trimmed V and J ends, which lost 6 bases and 5 bases, there was a span of 14 bases. The chain's CDR3 is CASRETPRHEQYF. The CDR3 nucleotides read TGTGCCAGCAGAGAGACCCCACGACACGAGCAGTACTTC.

The chain is built from TRBV6-5 and TRBJ1-6; 7 bases agree with TRBD1. Germline-derived CDR1 and CDR2 are MNHEY and SVGAGI. V was pared by 2 bases and J by 7 bases, with 2 bases of the junction left unmatched. The CDR3 has 14 residues. The CDR3 sequence: CASSYPDRNSPLHF. CDR3 in DNA: TGTGCCAGCAGTTACCCGGACAGGAATTCACCCCTCCACTTT.

This clonotype was detected only a few times. CDR3 DNA: TGTGCCTGGAGTGGCGACGCGGGGACCCAGTACTTC. Its protein is CAWSGDAGTQYF. This chain uses TRBV30 with TRBJ2-5; D perhaps matches TRBD2 (5 bases). This CDR3 is 12 amino acids long. The germline gives CDR1 GTSNPN, CDR2 SVGIG (reference sequence). V was clipped by 1 base and J by 7 bases, with 10 bases between them.

This clonotype showed up just once. The junction differs from germline at one of its ends, possibly a read error. The chain has TRBV5-1 and TRBJ2-3; 14 bases line up with TRBD2. This CDR3 contains 17 residues. Germline CDR1 reads SGHRS; CDR2 reads YFSETQ. The CDR3 loop is CASRLGGLAGDTDTQYF. For the CDR3, the DNA is TGCGCCAGCAGGTTGGGGGGACTAGCGGGGGACACAGATACGCAGTATTTT. The variable domain in full, completed from reference TRBV5-1 and TRBJ2-3, reads KAGVTQTPRYLIKTRGQQVTLSCSPISGHRSVSWYQQTPGQGLQFLFEYFSETQRNKGNFPGRFSGRQFSNSRSEMNVSTLELGDSALYLCASRLGGLAGDTDTQYFGPGTRLTVL.

In this sample, this clonotype turned up many times. V gene TRBV6-2 or TRBV6-3 combines with J gene TRBJ1-4; D not resolved. Between the trimmed V and J ends, which lost 4 bases and 0 bases, there was a span of 9 bases. The length of the CDR3 is 15 residues. The V gene's germline CDR1 is MNHEY and CDR2 SVGEGT. The CDR3 DNA is TGTGCCAGCAGTTTTGTAGGAGCAACTAATGAAAAACTGTTTTTT. The encoded protein is CASSFVGATNEKLFF.

This clonotype was observed a few times. V and J are TRBV12-3 or TRBV12-4 and TRBJ1-3; D remains ambiguous. The CDR3 runs to 14 residues. The germline V and J ends were trimmed by 1 base and 2 bases, with 6 bases remaining between them. The CDR3 region is CASSLGGPGNTIYF. Here the CDR3 DNA reads TGTGCCAGCAGTTTAGGGGGTCCTGGAAACACCATATATTTT.

The table lists this clonotype with many counts. The chain links TRBV5-1 to TRBJ2-7, with 10 nucleotides matching TRBD1. This CDR3 region has 15 residues. Germline values: CDR1 SGHRS, CDR2 YFSETQ. The V and J ends lost 4 bases and 3 bases, in that order; junction bases with no gene match: 7. CDR3 nucleotide sequence: TGCGCCAGCAGCCCCGCCTGGACAGGGGGCTACGAGCAGTACTTC. Translation gives CASSPAWTGGYEQYF.

The V and J genes are TRBV28 and TRBJ2-1; TRBD1 agrees at 8 bases. CDR1 and CDR2 from the germline V gene are MDHEN and SYDVKM. The V and J ends lost 6 bases and 0 bases, in that order; junction bases with no gene match: 4. The CDR3 is 15 amino acids. CDR3 DNA sequence: TGTGCCAGCAGACCAGGGGGCTCCTCCTACAATGAGCAGTTCTTC. It is translated as CASRPGGSSYNEQFF.

In this sample, this clonotype turned up many times. The chain uses TRBV7-9 and TRBJ2-2; 8 nucleotides match TRBD1. V was clipped by 0 bases and J by 7 bases; unmatched bases: 7. The CDR3 totals 16 residues. CDR1 and CDR2 (germline): SEHNR, FQNEAQ (reference sequence). CDR3 in amino acids: CASSLAGRGRVGELFF. Here the CDR3 DNA reads TGTGCCAGCAGCTTAGCGGGCAGGGGGCGCGTCGGGGAGCTGTTTTTT.

This clonotype was picked up many times. The rearrangement joins TRBV4-3 to TRBJ1-4, with D possibly TRBD1 on 5 matching bases. The CDR3 has 13 residues. V was shortened by 8 bases and J by 8 bases, with 15 bases between the two germline ends. From germline, CDR1 is LGHNA and CDR2 YSLEER. The CDR3 protein is CASASGDGEKLFF. CDR3 DNA: TGCGCCAGCGCTTCGGGGGATGGAGAAAAACTGTTTTTT.